This T cell receptor (beta chain) was recovered during a study of naive and memory T cell subsets. After the first PCR, alpha and beta chain libraries were processed separately. CD4 T cells were positively selected, then CD8 T cells from the CD4-negative fraction. CD45RA-CD27- cells were effector memory; CD45RA+CD27- cells were EMRA. CDR3 length: 13 residues. J gave up 5 bases and V 3 bases, and 3 bases lay outside the gene matches. Germline values: CDR1 LGHDT, CDR2 YNNKEL (reference sequence). Two oligonucleotides, mixed equimolar, formed the beta constant-region primer covering TRBC1 and TRBC2. Four rounds of PCR amplified the ligated cDNA using nested alpha and beta constant-region primers plus SP2. TCRdb processed the UMI-ligation and nested PCR reads anew with MiXCR; each CDR3 protein has one entry. The data contain around 29,000 distinct CDR3 sequences, 15% to 20% of them seen just once; the ten biggest clones take up about 3.6%.

The J gene is TRBJ1-2, the V gene TRBV3-1, with 7 bases matching TRBD1. This clonotype originated in a human donor in good health. The sequenced sample consisted of effector memory CD4+ T cells from blood. Regarding subset: effector memory, CD45RA- CD27-. CDR3 amino acids: CASSQDRSYGYTF. Written as DNA, the CDR3 is TGTGCCAGCAGCCAGGACAGGAGTTATGGCTACACCTTC.